This TCR beta chain was found in a study of OX40 agonist ivuxolimab in advanced cancers. About this clone: Its target is unknown.

Using immunoSEQ multiplex PCR, the repertoire was profiled, and TCRdb retains in-frame clones only, with some absent. The sample shows about 110,000 clones, 75% to 95% of them seen only once. Study outcomes and limitations: Low clonal expansion, among the lowest seen, marked partial responders at 0.1-3.0 mg/kg.

Sequencing was performed on CD4+ or CD8+ T cells sorted from blood, taken in a trial of the OX40 agonist ivuxolimab. The clonotype originates from an adult with an advanced solid tumor such as melanoma, head and neck, liver or kidney cancer.

CDR3 sequence reads: CASSLDRGPGAVEQYF. The CDR3, as DNA: TGTGCCAGCAGCTTGGACAGGGGGCCTGGGGCGGTTGAGCAGTACTTC. The rearrangement links TRBV5-6 to TRBJ2-7, with 9 positions matching TRBD1. The germline CDR1 and CDR2 sequences are SGHDT and YYEEEE. Trimming removed 0 bases from V and 7 bases from J; junction bases left unmatched: 11. The CDR3 is 16 residues long.